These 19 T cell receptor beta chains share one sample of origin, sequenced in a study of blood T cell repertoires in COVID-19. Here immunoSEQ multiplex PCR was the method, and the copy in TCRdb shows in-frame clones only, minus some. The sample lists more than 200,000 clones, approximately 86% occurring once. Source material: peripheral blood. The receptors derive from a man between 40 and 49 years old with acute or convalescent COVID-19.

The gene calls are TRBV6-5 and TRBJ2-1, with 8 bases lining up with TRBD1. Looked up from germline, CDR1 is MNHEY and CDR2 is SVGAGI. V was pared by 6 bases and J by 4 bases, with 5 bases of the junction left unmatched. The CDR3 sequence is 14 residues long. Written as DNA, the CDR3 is TGTGCCAGCAGATTAACAGGGGGATACAATGAGCAGTTCTTC. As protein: CASRLTGGYNEQFF.

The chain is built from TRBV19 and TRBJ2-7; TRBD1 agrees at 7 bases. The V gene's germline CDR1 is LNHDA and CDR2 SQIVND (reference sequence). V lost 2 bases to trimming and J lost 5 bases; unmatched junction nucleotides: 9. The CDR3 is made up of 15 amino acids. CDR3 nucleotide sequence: TGTGCCAGTAGTATAAATTTGGGGACAGACCACGAGCAGTACTTC. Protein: CASSINLGTDHEQYF.

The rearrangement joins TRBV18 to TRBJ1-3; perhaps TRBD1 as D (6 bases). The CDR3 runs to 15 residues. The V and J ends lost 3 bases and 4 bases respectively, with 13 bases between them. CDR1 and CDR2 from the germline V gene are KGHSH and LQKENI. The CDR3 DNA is TGTGCCAGCTCACCCACACAGGGAATCGGAAACACCATATATTTT. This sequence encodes CASSPTQGIGNTIYF.

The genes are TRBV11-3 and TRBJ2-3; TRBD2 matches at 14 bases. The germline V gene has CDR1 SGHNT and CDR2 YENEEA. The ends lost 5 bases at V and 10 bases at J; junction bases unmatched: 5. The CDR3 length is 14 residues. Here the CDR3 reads CASSQTGLAGAQYF. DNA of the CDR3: TGTGCCAGCAGCCAGACGGGACTAGCGGGGGCGCAGTATTTT. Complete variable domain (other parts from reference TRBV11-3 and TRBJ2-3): EAGVVQSPRYKIIEKKQPVAFWCNPISGHNTLYWYLQNLGQGPELLIRYENEEAVDDSQLPKDRFSAERLKGVDSTLKIQPAELGDSAVYLCASSQTGLAGAQYFGPGTRLTVL.

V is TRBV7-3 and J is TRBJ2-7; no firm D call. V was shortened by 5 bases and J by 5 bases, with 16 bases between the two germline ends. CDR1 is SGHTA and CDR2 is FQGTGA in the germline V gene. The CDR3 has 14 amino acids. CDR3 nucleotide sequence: TGTGCCAGCAGCCCCGATTTCGCAGGCGACGAGCAGTACTTC. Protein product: CASSPDFAGDEQYF. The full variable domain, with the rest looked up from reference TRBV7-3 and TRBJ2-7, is GAGVSQTPSNKVTEKGKYVELRCDPISGHTALYWYRQSLGQGPEFLIYFQGTGAADDSGLPNDRFFAVRPEGSVSTLKIQRTERGDSAVYLCASSPDFAGDEQYFGPGTRLTVT.

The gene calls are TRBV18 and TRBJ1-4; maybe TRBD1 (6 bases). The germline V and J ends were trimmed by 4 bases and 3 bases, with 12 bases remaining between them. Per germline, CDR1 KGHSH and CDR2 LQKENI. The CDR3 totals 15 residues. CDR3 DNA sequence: TGTGCCAGCTCACTCGCGGGGGCGGCTAATGAAAAACTGTTTTTT. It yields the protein CASSLAGAANEKLFF. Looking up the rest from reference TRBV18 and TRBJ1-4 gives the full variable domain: NAGVMQNPRHLVRRRGQEARLRCSPMKGHSHVYWYRQLPEEGLKFMVYLQKENIIDESGMPKERFSAEFPKEGPSILRIQQVVRGDSAAYFCASSLAGAANEKLFFGSGTQLSVL.

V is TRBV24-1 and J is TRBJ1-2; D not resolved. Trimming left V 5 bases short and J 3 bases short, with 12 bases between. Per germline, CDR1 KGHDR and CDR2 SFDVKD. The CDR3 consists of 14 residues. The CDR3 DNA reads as TGTGCCACCAGTGCAGCAGGTGTGGACTATGGCTACACCTTC. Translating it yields CATSAAGVDYGYTF.

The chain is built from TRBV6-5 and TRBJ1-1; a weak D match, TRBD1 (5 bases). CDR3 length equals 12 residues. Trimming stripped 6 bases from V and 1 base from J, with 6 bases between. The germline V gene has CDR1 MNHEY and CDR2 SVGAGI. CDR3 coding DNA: TGTGCCAGCAGGGGGCCGAACACTGAAGCTTTCTTT. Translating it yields CASRGPNTEAFF.

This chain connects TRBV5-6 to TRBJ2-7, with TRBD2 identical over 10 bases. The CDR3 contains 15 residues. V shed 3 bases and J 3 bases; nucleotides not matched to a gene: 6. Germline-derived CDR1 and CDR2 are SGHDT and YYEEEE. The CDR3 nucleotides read TGTGCCAGCAGCTGGAGACTAGCGGGCCTCTACGAGCAGTACTTC. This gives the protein CASSWRLAGLYEQYF. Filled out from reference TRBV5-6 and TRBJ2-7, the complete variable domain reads DAGVTQSPTHLIKTRGQQVTLRCSPKSGHDTVSWYQQALGQGPQFIFQYYEEEERQRGNFPDRFSGHQFPNYSSELNVNALLLGDSALYLCASSWRLAGLYEQYFGPGTRLTVT.

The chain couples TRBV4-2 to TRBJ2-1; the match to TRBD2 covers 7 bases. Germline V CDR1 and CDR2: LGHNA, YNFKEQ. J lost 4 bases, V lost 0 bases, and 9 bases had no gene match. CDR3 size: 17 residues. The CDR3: CASSQEWGTGGYNEQFF. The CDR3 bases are TGTGCCAGCAGCCAAGAATGGGGGACGGGGGGTTACAATGAGCAGTTCTTC.

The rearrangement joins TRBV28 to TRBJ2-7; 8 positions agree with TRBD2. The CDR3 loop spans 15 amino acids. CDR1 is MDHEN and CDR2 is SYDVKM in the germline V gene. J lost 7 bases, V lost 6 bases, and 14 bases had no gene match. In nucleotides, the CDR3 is TGTGCCAGCAGCCTTGGGACTAGGCGCTTCCGAGAGCAGTACTTC. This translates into CASSLGTRRFREQYF. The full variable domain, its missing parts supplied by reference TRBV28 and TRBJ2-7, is DVKVTQSSRYLVKRTGEKVFLECVQDMDHENMFWYRQDPGLGLRLIYFSYDVKMKEKGDIPEGYSVSREKKERFSLILESASTNQTSMYLCASSLGTRRFREQYFGPGTRLTVT.

This CDR3 is CASSEAGGNEKLFF. The CDR3, as DNA: TGCGCCAGCAGTGAGGCAGGGGGTAATGAAAAACTGTTTTTT. The chain joins TRBV10-1 to TRBJ1-4, with 7 positions matching TRBD1. The CDR3 has 14 amino acids. V lost 2 bases and J lost 4; bases outside the gene matches: 1. CDR1 and CDR2 (germline): WNHNN, SYGVQD (reference sequence).

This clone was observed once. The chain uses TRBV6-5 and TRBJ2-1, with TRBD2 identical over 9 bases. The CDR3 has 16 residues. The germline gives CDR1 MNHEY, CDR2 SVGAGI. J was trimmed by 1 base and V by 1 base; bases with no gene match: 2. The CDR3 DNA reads TGTGCCAGCAGTTACTACAGCGGGAGGTCCTACAATGAGCAGTTCTTC. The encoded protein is CASSYYSGRSYNEQFF.

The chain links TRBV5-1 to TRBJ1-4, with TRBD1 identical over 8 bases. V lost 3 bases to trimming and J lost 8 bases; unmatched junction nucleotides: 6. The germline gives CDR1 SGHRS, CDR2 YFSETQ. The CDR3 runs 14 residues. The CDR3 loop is CASSSGGVGEKLFF. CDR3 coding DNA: TGCGCCAGCAGCTCAGGGGGCGTAGGAGAAAAACTGTTTTTT.

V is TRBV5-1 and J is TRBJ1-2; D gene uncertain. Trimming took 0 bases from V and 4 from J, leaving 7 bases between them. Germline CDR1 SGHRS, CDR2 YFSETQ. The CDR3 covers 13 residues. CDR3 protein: CASSLDSAYGYTF. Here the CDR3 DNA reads TGCGCCAGCAGCTTGGACAGTGCCTATGGCTACACCTTC.

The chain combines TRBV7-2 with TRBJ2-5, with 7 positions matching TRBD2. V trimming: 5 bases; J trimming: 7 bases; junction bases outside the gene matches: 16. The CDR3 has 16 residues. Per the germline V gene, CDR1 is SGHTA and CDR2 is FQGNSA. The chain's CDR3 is CASSLLASGSGRTQYF. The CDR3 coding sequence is TGTGCCAGCAGCCTCCTGGCTAGCGGAAGCGGTCGGACCCAGTACTTC.

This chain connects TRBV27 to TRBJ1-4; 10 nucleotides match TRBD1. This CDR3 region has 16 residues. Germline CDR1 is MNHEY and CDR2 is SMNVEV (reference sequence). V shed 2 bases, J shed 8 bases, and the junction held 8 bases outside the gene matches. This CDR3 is CASSLLRQGAGEKLFF. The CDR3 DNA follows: TGTGCCAGCAGTTTACTACGACAGGGGGCAGGCGAAAAACTGTTTTTT.

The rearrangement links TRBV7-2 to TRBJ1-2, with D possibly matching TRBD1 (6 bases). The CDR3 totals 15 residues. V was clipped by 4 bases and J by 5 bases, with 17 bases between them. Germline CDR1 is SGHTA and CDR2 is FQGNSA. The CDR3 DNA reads TGTGCCAGCAGCTCCCACGAAAAGACAGGTTATGGCTACACCTTC. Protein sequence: CASSSHEKTGYGYTF.

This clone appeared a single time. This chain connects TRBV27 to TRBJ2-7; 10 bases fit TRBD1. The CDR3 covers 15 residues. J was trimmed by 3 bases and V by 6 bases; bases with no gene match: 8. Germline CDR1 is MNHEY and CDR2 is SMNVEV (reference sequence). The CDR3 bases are TGTGCCAGCAGCCTGGGACAGGGGCCTCTCTACGAGCAGTACTTC. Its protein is CASSLGQGPLYEQYF.